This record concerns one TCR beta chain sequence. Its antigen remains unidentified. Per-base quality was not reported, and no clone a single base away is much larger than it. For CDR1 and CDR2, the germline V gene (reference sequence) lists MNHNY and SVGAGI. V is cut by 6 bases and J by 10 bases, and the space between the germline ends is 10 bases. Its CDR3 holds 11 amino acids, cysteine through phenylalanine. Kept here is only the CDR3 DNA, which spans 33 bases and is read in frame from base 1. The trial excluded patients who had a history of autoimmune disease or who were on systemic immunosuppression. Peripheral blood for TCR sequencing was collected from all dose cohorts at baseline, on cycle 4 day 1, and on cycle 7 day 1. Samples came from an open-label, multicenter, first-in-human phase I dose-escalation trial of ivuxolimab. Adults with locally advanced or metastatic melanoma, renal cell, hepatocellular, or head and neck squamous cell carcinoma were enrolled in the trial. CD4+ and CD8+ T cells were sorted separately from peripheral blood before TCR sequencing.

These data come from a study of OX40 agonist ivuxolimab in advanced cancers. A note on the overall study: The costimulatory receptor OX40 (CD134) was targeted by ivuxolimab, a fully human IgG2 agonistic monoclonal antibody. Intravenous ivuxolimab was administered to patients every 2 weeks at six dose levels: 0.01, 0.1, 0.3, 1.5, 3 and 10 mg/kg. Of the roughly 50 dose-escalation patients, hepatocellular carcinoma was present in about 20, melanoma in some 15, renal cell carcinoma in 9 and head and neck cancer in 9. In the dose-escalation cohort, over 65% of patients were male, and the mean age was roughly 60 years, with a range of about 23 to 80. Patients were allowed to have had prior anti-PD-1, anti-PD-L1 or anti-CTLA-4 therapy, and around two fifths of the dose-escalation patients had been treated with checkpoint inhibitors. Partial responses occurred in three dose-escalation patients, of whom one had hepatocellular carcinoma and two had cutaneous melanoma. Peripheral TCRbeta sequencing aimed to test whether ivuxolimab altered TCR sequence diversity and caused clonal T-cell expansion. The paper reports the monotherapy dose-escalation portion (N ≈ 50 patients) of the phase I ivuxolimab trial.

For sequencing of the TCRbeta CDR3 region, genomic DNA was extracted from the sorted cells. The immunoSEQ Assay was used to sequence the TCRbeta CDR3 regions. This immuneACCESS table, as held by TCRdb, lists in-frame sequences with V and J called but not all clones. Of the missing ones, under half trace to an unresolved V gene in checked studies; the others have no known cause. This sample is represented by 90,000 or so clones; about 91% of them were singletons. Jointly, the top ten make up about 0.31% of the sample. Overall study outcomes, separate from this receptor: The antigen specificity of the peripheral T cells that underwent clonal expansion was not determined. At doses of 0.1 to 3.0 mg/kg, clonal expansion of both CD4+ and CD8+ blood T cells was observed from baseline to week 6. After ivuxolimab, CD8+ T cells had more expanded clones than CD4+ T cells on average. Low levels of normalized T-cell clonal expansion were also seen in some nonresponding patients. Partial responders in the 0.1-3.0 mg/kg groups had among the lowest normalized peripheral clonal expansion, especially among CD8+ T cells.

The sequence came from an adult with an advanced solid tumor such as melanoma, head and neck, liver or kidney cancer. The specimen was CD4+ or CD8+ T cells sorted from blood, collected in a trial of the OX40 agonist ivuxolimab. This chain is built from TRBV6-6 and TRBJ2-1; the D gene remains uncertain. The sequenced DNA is TGTGCCAGCAGGCAAGTCGGAGAGCAGTTCTTC. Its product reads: CASRQVGEQFF.